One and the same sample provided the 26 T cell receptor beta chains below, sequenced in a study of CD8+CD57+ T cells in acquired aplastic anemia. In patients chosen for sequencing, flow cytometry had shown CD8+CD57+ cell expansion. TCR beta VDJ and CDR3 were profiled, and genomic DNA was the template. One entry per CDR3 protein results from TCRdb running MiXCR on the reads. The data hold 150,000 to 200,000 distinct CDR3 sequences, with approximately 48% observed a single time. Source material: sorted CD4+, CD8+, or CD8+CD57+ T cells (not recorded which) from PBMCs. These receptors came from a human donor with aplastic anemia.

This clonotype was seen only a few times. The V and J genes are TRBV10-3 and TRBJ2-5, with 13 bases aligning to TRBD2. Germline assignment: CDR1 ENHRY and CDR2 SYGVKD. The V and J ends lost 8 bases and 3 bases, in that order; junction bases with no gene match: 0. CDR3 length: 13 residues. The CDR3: CAIGLAGEETQYF. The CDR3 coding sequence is TGTGCCATCGGACTAGCGGGAGAAGAGACCCAGTACTTC.

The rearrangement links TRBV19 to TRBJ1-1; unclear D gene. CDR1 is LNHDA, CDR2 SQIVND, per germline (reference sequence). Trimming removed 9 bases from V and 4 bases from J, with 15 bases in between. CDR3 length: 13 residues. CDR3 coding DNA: TGTGCCAGCAGCTCCGGCCTTCCCACTGAAGCTTTCTTT. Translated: CASSSGLPTEAFF. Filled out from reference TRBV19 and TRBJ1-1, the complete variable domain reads DGGITQSPKYLFRKEGQNVTLSCEQNLNHDAMYWYRQDPGQGLRLIYYSQIVNDFQKGDIAEGYSVSREKKESFPLTVTSAQKNPTAFYLCASSSGLPTEAFFGQGTRLTVV.

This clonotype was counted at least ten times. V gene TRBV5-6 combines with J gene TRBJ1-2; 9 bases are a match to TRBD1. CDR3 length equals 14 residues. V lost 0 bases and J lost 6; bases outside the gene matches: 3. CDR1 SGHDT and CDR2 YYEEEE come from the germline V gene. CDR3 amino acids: CASSLGGQGHGYTF. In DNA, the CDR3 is TGTGCCAGCAGCTTGGGGGGACAGGGCCATGGCTACACCTTC.

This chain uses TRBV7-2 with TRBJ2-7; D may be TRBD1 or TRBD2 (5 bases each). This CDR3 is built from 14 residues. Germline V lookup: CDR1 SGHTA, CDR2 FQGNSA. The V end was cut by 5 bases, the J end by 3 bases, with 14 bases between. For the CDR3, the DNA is TGTGCCAGCAGCCCGGGACGGCAAGTCTACGAGCAGTACTTC. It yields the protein CASSPGRQVYEQYF.

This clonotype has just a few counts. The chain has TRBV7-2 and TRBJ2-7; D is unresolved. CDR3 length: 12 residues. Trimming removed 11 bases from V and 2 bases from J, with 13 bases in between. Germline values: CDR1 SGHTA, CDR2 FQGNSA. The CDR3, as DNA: TGTGCCTGTTTAGGTCCAACCTACGAGCAGTACTTC. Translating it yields CACLGPTYEQYF. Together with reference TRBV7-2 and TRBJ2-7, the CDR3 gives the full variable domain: GAGVSQSPSNKVTEKGKDVELRCDPISGHTALYWYRQSLGQGLEFLIYFQGNSAPDKSGLPSDRFSAERTGGSVSTLTIQRTQQEDSAVYLCACLGPTYEQYFGPGTRLTVT.

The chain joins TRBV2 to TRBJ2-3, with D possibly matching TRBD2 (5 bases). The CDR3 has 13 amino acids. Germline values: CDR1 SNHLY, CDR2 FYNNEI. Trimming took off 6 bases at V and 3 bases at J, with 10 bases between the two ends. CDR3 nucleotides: TGTGCCAGCAGCCCAGCGGAGACAGATACGCAGTATTTT. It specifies CASSPAETDTQYF.

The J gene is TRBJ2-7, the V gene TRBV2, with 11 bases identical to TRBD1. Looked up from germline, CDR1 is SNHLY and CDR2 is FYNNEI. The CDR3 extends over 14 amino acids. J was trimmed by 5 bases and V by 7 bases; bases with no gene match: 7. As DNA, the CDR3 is TGTGCCAGCAATCTCGGGGACAGGGGGAACGAGCAGTACTTC. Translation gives CASNLGDRGNEQYF.

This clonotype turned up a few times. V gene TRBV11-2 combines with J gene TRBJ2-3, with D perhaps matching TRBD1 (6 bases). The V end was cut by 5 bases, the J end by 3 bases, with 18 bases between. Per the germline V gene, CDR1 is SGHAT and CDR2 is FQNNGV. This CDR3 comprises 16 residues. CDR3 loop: CASSGTGYYVTDTQYF. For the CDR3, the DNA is TGTGCCAGCAGCGGCACAGGGTACTACGTGACAGATACGCAGTATTTT.

This CDR3 reads CSARRPGTAPHGQYF. The CDR3 DNA is TGCAGTGCTAGACGACCCGGGACGGCTCCCCACGGGCAGTACTTC. The chain recombines TRBV20-1 with TRBJ2-7; perhaps D is TRBD1 or TRBD2 (5 bases each). The CDR3 extends over 15 amino acids. V was clipped by 2 bases and J by 9 bases, with 23 bases between them. Germline V gene lookup returns CDR1 DFQATT and CDR2 SNEGSKA (reference sequence).

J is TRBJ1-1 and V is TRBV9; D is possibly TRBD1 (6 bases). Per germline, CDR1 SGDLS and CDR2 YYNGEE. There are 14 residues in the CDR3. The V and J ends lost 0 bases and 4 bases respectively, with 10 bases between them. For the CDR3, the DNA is TGTGCCAGCAGCGTAGGCCCGGACAGCACTGAAGCTTTCTTT. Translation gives CASSVGPDSTEAFF. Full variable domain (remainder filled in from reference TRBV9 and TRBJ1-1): DSGVTQTPKHLITATGQRVTLRCSPRSGDLSVYWYQQSLDQGLQFLIQYYNGEERAKGNILERFSAQQFPDLHSELNLSSLELGDSALYFCASSVGPDSTEAFFGQGTRLTVV.

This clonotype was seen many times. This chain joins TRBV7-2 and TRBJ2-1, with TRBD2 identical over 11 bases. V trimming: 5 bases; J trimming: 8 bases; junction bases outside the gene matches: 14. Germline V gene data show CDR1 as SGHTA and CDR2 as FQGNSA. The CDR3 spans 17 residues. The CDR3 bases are TGTGCCAGCAGCGGACGAACTAGCGGGGGTCTTTTCCATGAGCAGTTCTTC. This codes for CASSGRTSGGLFHEQFF.

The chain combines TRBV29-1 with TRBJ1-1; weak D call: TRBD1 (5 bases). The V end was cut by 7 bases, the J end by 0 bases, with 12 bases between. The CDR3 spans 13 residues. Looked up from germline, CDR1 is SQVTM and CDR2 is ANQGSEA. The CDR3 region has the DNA TGCAGCGGAAGAGACAGCCTGAACACTGAAGCTTTCTTT. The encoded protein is CSGRDSLNTEAFF. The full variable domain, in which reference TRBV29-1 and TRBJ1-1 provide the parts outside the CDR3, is SAVISQKPSRDICQRGTSLTIQCQVDSQVTMMFWYRQQPGQSLTLIATANQGSEATYESGFVIDKFPISRPNLTFSTLTVSNMSPEDSSIYLCSGRDSLNTEAFFGQGTRLTVV.

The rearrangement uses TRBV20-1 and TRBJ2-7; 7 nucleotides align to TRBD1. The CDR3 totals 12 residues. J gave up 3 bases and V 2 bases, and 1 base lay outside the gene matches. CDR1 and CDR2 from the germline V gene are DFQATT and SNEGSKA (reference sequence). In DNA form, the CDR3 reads TGCAGTGCTAGAAGACAGGGCTACGAGCAGTACTTC. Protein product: CSARRQGYEQYF.

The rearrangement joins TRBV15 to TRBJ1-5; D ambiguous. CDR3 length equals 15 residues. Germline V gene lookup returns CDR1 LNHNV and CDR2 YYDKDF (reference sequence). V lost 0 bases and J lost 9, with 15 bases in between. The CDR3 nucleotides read TGTGCCACCAGCAGAGATCTGATGGTCCCGGGGCCCCAGCATTTT. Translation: CATSRDLMVPGPQHF.

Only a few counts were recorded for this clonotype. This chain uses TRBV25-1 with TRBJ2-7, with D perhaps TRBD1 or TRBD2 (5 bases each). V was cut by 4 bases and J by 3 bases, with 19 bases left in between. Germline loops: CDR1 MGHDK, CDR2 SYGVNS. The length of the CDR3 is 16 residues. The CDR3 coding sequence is TGTGCCAGCAGTGGACGAAACACCGGGACGGGCTACGAGCAGTACTTC. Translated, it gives CASSGRNTGTGYEQYF.

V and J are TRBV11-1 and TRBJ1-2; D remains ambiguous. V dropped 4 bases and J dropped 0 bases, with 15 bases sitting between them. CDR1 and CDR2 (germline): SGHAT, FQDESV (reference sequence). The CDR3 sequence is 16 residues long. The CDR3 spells CASSSANRATNYGYTF. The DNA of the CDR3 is TGTGCCAGCAGCTCGGCGAACCGGGCAACTAACTATGGCTACACCTTC.

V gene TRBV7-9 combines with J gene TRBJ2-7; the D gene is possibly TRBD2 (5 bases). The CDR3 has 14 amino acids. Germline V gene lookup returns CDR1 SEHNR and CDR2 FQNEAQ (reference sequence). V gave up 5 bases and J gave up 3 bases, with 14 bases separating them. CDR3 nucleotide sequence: TGTGCCAGCAGCCCTTCTGGACTCTTCTACGAGCAGTACTTC. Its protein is CASSPSGLFYEQYF.

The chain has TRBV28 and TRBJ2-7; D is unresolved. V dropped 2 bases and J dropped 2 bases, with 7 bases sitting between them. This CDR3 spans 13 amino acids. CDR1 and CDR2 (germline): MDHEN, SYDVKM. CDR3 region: CASSLILPYEQYF. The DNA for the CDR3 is TGTGCCAGCAGTTTAATCTTACCCTACGAGCAGTACTTC.

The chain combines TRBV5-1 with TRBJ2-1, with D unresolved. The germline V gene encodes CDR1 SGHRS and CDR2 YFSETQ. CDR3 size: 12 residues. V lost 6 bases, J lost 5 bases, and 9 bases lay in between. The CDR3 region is CASTQSHNEQFF. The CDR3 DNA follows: TGCGCCAGCACCCAATCCCACAATGAGCAGTTCTTC.

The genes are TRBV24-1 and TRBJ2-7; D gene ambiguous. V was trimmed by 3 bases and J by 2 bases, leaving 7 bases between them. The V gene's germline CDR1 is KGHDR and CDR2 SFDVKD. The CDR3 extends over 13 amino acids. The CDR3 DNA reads TGTGCCACCAGTGATACAAAGACCTACGAGCAGTACTTC. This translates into CATSDTKTYEQYF.

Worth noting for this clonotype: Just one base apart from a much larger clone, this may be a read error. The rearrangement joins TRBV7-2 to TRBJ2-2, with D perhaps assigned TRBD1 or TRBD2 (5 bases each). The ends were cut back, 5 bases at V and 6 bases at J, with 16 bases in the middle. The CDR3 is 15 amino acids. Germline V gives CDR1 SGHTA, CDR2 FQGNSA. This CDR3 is CASSPNSGAAGELFF. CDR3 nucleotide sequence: TGTGCCAGCAGCCCAAACTCCGGGGCGGCCGGGGAGCTGTTTTTT.

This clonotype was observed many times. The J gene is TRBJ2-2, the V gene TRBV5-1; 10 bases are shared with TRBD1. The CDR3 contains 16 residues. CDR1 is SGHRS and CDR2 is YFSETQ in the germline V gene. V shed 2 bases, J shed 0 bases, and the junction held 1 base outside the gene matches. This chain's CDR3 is CASSLGQGANTGELFF. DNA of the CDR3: TGCGCCAGCAGCTTAGGACAGGGGGCGAACACCGGGGAGCTGTTTTTT.

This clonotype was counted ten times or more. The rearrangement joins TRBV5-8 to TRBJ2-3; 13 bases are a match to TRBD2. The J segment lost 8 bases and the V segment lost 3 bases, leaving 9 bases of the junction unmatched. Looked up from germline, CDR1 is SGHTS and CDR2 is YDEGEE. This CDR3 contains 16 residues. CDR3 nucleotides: TGTGCCAGCAGCTGGGGGACTAGCGGGATGAGGGGTACGCAGTATTTT. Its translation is CASSWGTSGMRGTQYF.

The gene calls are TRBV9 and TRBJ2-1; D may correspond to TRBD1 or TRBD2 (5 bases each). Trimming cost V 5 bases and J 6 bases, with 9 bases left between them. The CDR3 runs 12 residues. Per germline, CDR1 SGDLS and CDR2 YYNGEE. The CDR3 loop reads CASRGPGNEQFF. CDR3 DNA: TGTGCCAGCAGGGGACCCGGCAATGAGCAGTTCTTC.

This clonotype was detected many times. The CDR3 is CASTNGGSNQPQHF. DNA for the CDR3: TGTGCCAGCACCAATGGGGGGAGCAATCAGCCCCAGCATTTT. The chain couples TRBV7-3 to TRBJ1-5; D may be TRBD1 (5 bases). The CDR3 contains 14 residues. From germline, CDR1 is SGHTA and CDR2 FQGTGA. The V gene lost 7 bases and the J gene lost 1 base, with 11 bases spanning the gap.

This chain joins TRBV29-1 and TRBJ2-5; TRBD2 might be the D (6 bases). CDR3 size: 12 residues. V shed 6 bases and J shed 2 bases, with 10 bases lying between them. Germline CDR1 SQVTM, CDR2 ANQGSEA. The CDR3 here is CSVRREQETQYF. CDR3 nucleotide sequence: TGCAGCGTCCGGAGGGAGCAAGAGACCCAGTACTTC.